These 20 T cell receptor beta chains were sequenced from one sample in a study of shared clonotypes between healthy human individuals. Only in-frame clones appear in the TCRdb table, and some are missing; sequencing was by immunoSEQ multiplex PCR. The sample shows about 2 million clones, roughly 94% of them seen only once. The sequenced sample consisted of naive CD4+ T cells sorted from blood. Subset of the sample: CD45RA+ positively selected. These receptors were taken from a man younger than 35 in good health.

Only one count was recorded for this clone. DNA for the CDR3: TGTGCCAGCTCGCTGCCGGGACAGGGAGGGGCCGAGCAGTACTTC. Protein sequence: CASSLPGQGGAEQYF. This chain links TRBV18 with TRBJ2-7; 9 bases line up with TRBD1. The CDR3 consists of 15 residues. J gave up 6 bases and V 6 bases, and 12 bases lay outside the gene matches. The germline gives CDR1 KGHSH, CDR2 LQKENI.

The rearrangement links TRBV7-2 to TRBJ1-5; no clear D gene. The V gene's germline CDR1 is SGHTA and CDR2 FQGNSA. V was pared by 1 base and J by 4 bases, with 11 bases between. CDR3 length: 15 amino acids. CDR3 loop: CASSLVSQNNQPQHF. The DNA for the CDR3 is TGTGCCAGCAGCTTAGTGAGCCAGAATAATCAGCCCCAGCATTTT.

A note on this clone: Additional DNA sequences in this sample encode the identical CDR3. In DNA form, the CDR3 reads TGTGCCAGCAGCTTGGGGGCAGTTCAAGAGACCCAGTACTTC. Translated: CASSLGAVQETQYF. The chain has TRBV5-4 and TRBJ2-5; D is undetermined. The V gene lost 0 bases and the J gene lost 2 bases, with 8 bases spanning the gap. This CDR3 region has 14 residues. In germline, CDR1 is SGHNT, CDR2 YYREEE (reference sequence). Full variable domain (outside the CDR3, taken from reference TRBV5-4 and TRBJ2-5): ETGVTQSPTHLIKTRGQQVTLRCSSQSGHNTVSWYQQALGQGPQFIFQYYREEENGRGNFPPRFSGLQFPNYSSELNVNALELDDSALYLCASSLGAVQETQYFGPGTRLLVL.

This chain connects TRBV5-1 to TRBJ1-1; D gene uncertain. Germline assignment: CDR1 SGHRS and CDR2 YFSETQ. Between the trimmed V and J ends, which lost 5 bases and 4 bases, there was a span of 12 bases. The CDR3 is 13 residues long. CDR3 bases: TGCGCCAGCAGTCAATACCACGGCACTGAAGCTTTCTTT. Translation: CASSQYHGTEAFF.

The sample holds a few counts of this clone. V and J are TRBV6-6 and TRBJ2-7; 7 bases agree with TRBD1. V shed 2 bases and J 2 bases; nucleotides not matched to a gene: 3. This CDR3 spans 14 amino acids. Germline V gives CDR1 MNHNY, CDR2 SVGAGI (reference sequence). For the CDR3, the DNA is TGTGCCAGCAGTTACACGGGACAGACCTACGAGCAGTACTTC. It encodes CASSYTGQTYEQYF.

A note on this clone: This sample includes further DNA sequences coding for the same CDR3. V gene TRBV10-1 combines with J gene TRBJ2-3; TRBD2 might be the D (6 bases). Trimming cost V 4 bases and J 2 bases, with 10 bases left between them. The CDR3 totals 14 residues. Germline CDR1 and CDR2: WNHNN and SYGVQD (reference sequence). The CDR3 loop reads CASSVGGSTDTQYF. The CDR3 nucleotides read TGCGCCAGCAGTGTCGGGGGATCCACAGATACGCAGTATTTT.

The V gene is TRBV19, the J gene TRBJ1-1, with D hard to call. Germline-derived CDR1 and CDR2 are LNHDA and SQIVND (reference sequence). V was trimmed by 7 bases and J by 0 bases, leaving 15 bases between them. The CDR3 loop spans 15 amino acids. CDR3 nucleotides: TGTGCCAGTAAACGTCTGGGCTTCATGAACACTGAAGCTTTCTTT. Protein: CASKRLGFMNTEAFF.

CDR3 sequence (DNA): TGTGCCAGCTCAACGCGGGAAGGTGAGCAGTTCTTC. This codes for CASSTREGEQFF. V is TRBV18 and J is TRBJ2-1; maybe TRBD2 (6 bases). The CDR3 is made up of 12 amino acids. CDR1 is KGHSH, CDR2 LQKENI, per germline. V lost 5 bases and J 9 bases, leaving 11 bases between the germline ends. The variable domain in full, with the rest retrieved from reference TRBV18 and TRBJ2-1, is NAGVMQNPRHLVRRRGQEARLRCSPMKGHSHVYWYRQLPEEGLKFMVYLQKENIIDESGMPKERFSAEFPKEGPSILRIQQVVRGDSAAYFCASSTREGEQFFGPGTRLTVL.

The chain joins TRBV1 to TRBJ1-4; the table's D call, TRBD1, was not checked against the DNA. TRBV1 is a known pseudogene. The CDR3 has 18 amino acids. DNA for the CDR3: TGCACCAGCAGCCAAGGAAGGGCAGGTGGCAGGGCTAATGAAAAACTGTTTTTT. Translated: CTSSQGRAGGRANEKLFF.

This chain connects TRBV5-1 to TRBJ2-7; 9 nucleotides match TRBD1. The CDR3 extends over 15 amino acids. With 5 bases clipped from V and 5 bases from J, the junction kept 11 bases outside the gene matches. The germline V gene encodes CDR1 SGHRS and CDR2 YFSETQ. The CDR3 is CASSWGDRALHEQYF. The CDR3 DNA follows: TGCGCCAGCAGTTGGGGGGACAGGGCTCTCCACGAGCAGTACTTC.

The chain uses TRBV10-3 and TRBJ1-2; D is undetermined. The V end lost 3 bases, the J end lost 8 bases, and 13 bases lay between the germline ends. This CDR3 has 13 amino acids. Germline V CDR1 and CDR2: ENHRY, SYGVKD. CDR3 amino acids: CAISEGSIPGYTF. For the CDR3, the DNA is TGTGCCATCAGTGAAGGGTCTATACCCGGCTACACCTTC.

The DNA of the CDR3 is TGTGCCAGCAGCTTAGCGCTTTCAGGGGCGAACACTGAAGCTTTCTTT. The encoded protein is CASSLALSGANTEAFF. V gene TRBV7-6 combines with J gene TRBJ1-1, with a weak D call TRBD1 (6 bases). The CDR3 has 16 residues. Germline CDR1 reads SGHVS; CDR2 reads FNYEAQ. Trimming left V 0 bases short and J 1 base short, with 12 bases between. The variable domain in full, completed from reference TRBV7-6 and TRBJ1-1, reads GAGVSQSPRYKVTKRGQDVALRCDPISGHVSLYWYRQALGQGPEFLTYFNYEAQQDKSGLPNDRFSAERPEGSISTLTIQRTEQRDSAMYRCASSLALSGANTEAFFGQGTRLTVV.

The gene calls are TRBV7-9 and TRBJ1-3; D ambiguous. Germline V gene sequence: CDR1 SEHNR, CDR2 FQNEAQ (reference sequence). The CDR3 is 16 residues long. The V end was cut by 2 bases, the J end by 0 bases, with 11 bases between. The CDR3 coding sequence is TGTGCCAGCAGCTTAATAGGGCAGTCCTCTGGAAACACCATATATTTT. Translation: CASSLIGQSSGNTIYF.

The rearrangement links TRBV6-5 to TRBJ1-1; 7 bases line up with TRBD1. Germline CDR1 is MNHEY and CDR2 is SVGAGI. This CDR3 contains 12 residues. With 5 bases clipped from V and 8 bases from J, the junction kept 5 bases outside the gene matches. The CDR3 nucleotides are TGTGCCAGCAGTCAAGCGACAGGGGAAGCTTTCTTT. This codes for CASSQATGEAFF.

The genes are TRBV5-1 and TRBJ1-2; 10 bases map to TRBD1. The CDR3 is made up of 14 amino acids. J lost 8 bases, V lost 0 bases, and 4 bases had no gene match. Germline loops: CDR1 SGHRS, CDR2 YFSETQ. The DNA of the CDR3 is TGCGCCAGCAGCTTGGGACAGGGGGCCGTCGGCTACACCTTC. Protein product: CASSLGQGAVGYTF.

The CDR3 protein is CASSMVLGEPYEQYF. The CDR3 bases are TGTGCCAGTAGTATGGTCCTAGGGGAACCTTACGAGCAGTACTTC. The chain is built from TRBV19 and TRBJ2-7; D possibly corresponds to TRBD1 (5 bases). This CDR3 is 15 amino acids long. V shed 3 bases and J shed 4 bases, with 16 bases lying between them. CDR1 and CDR2 from the germline V gene are LNHDA and SQIVND (reference sequence).

CDR3 coding DNA: TGTGCCAGCTCACCGATGGCTGAAGCTTTCTTT. It specifies CASSPMAEAFF. The V call is TRBV18, the J call TRBJ1-1; D ambiguous. Looked up from germline, CDR1 is KGHSH and CDR2 is LQKENI. V gave up 3 bases and J gave up 6 bases, with 5 bases separating them. The CDR3 loop spans 11 amino acids.

This chain uses TRBV5-1 with TRBJ2-3; 7 positions match TRBD2. V lost 7 bases and J lost 4; bases outside the gene matches: 6. Germline V gene lookup returns CDR1 SGHRS and CDR2 YFSETQ. The CDR3 is 13 residues long. CDR3 loop: CASWSGAADTQYF. The CDR3 DNA reads TGCGCCAGCTGGAGCGGGGCCGCAGATACGCAGTATTTT. Looking up the rest from reference TRBV5-1 and TRBJ2-3 gives the full variable domain: KAGVTQTPRYLIKTRGQQVTLSCSPISGHRSVSWYQQTPGQGLQFLFEYFSETQRNKGNFPGRFSGRQFSNSRSEMNVSTLELGDSALYLCASWSGAADTQYFGPGTRLTVL.

This clone came up once. J is TRBJ2-3 and V is TRBV6-1; 8 bases fit TRBD2. With V trimmed by 7 bases and J by 4 bases, 7 bases remained unmatched. This CDR3 has 14 amino acids. Germline V gene lookup returns CDR1 MNHNS and CDR2 SASEGT. CDR3: CASTARGGPDTQYF. Here the CDR3 DNA reads TGTGCCAGCACGGCCCGGGGGGGCCCAGATACGCAGTATTTT.

The J gene is TRBJ1-5, the V gene TRBV6-1; D call uncertain. This CDR3 contains 14 residues. Germline loops: CDR1 MNHNS, CDR2 SASEGT. Trimming cost V 6 bases and J 3 bases, with 12 bases left between them. The CDR3 sequence is CASRDSAVNQPQHF. In nucleotides, the CDR3 is TGTGCCAGCAGGGACTCGGCAGTCAATCAGCCCCAGCATTTT.